This note documents a single T cell receptor (beta chain) sequence. This sample stems from a study of T cell changes during pregnancy in multiple sclerosis. Sequencing used immunoSEQ multiplex PCR; TCRdb keeps in-frame clones, though not all of them. The data contain around 28,000 clones, less than 95% of them singletons. The CDR3 has 14 amino acids. Germline V CDR1 and CDR2: MNHEY, SVGAGI. V shed 3 bases and J 5 bases; nucleotides not matched to a gene: 3. This TCR came from a female donor with multiple sclerosis, enrolled in a pregnancy study. Sequences were derived from CD8+ T cells from peripheral blood mononuclear cells, sampled in the second trimester of pregnancy. The rearrangement joins TRBV6-5 to TRBJ2-5; 10 nucleotides align to TRBD2. The CDR3 here is CASSYSGRWETQYF. The DNA for the CDR3 is TGTGCCAGCAGTTATAGCGGGAGGTGGGAGACCCAGTACTTC.